A single sample gave rise to the 4 T cell receptor beta chains below, sequenced in a study of PD-1 blockade in classical Hodgkin lymphoma. Time point meaning: cycle 4 day 1 (C4D1), after more than five weeks of nivolumab. All patients experienced relapse after autologous stem cell transplantation, and brentuximab vedotin exposure was variable. Only in-frame clones appear in the TCRdb table, and some are missing; sequencing was by immunoSEQ multiplex PCR. Of nearly 50,000 clones in the sample, around four fifths were seen once. The specimen comprised peripheral blood mononuclear cells (PBMCs), sampled before the fourth cycle of nivolumab. The receptors were sampled from a human donor with classical Hodgkin lymphoma.

This chain joins TRBV18 and TRBJ2-4; 7 positions agree with TRBD2. CDR3 length equals 16 residues. V trimming: 6 bases; J trimming: 9 bases; junction bases outside the gene matches: 17. CDR1 is KGHSH, CDR2 LQKENI, per germline. The CDR3 DNA reads TGTGCCAGCTCCTCGGCGGTGGGAGGGCGAGGGAGCATTCAGTACTTC. Residues: CASSSAVGGRGSIQYF. The variable domain in full, completed from reference TRBV18 and TRBJ2-4, reads NAGVMQNPRHLVRRRGQEARLRCSPMKGHSHVYWYRQLPEEGLKFMVYLQKENIIDESGMPKERFSAEFPKEGPSILRIQQVVRGDSAAYFCASSSAVGGRGSIQYFGAGTRLSVL.

This clone was observed a handful of times. J is TRBJ2-5 and V is TRBV2; 7 nucleotides align to TRBD1. Germline V lookup: CDR1 SNHLY, CDR2 FYNNEI. This CDR3 contains 13 residues. V was clipped by 5 bases and J by 3 bases; unmatched bases: 3. CDR3 protein: CASSRDRKETQYF. The DNA of the CDR3 is TGTGCCAGCAGTAGGGACAGAAAAGAGACCCAGTACTTC.

The CDR3 DNA reads as TGTGCCAGAAGCGGAGACCCGAGGAAGGGCACCGGGGAGCTGTTTTTT. It translates to CARSGDPRKGTGELFF. The chain recombines TRBV5-3 with TRBJ2-2; no reliable D call. TRBV5-3 is designated an ORF whose function remains uncertain. V lost 4 bases to trimming and J lost 4 bases, with 17 bases between them. CDR3 length: 16 residues.

The chain links TRBV11-3 to TRBJ2-1, with D unclear. The CDR3 contains 17 residues. With 1 base removed from V and 0 bases from J, the gap between germline ends came to 13 bases. Germline loops: CDR1 SGHNT, CDR2 YENEEA. The CDR3 sequence: CASSLGSTSRSYNEQFF. The CDR3 DNA reads as TGTGCCAGCAGCTTAGGATCGACCTCGCGCTCCTACAATGAGCAGTTCTTC.